In this sample, the clone carrying this T cell receptor (beta chain) turned up a few times. These data originate in a study of blood T cells in healthy people across ages. In germline, CDR1 is SGHAT, CDR2 FQNNGV. The length of the CDR3 is 15 residues. For the second PCR, which ran for about 7 to 12 cycles, a sample-barcoded 5' primer and a J-beta primer mix were used. Samples each returned at least 3 million CDR3-containing paired-end reads. From the 5' RACE reads, TCRdb called clonotypes with MiXCR, one entry per CDR3 protein. The repertoire includes over 950,000 distinct CDR3 sequences, 35% to 45% of them detected once, and around 13% sits in the top ten.

What was sequenced was blood. V gene TRBV11-2 combines with J gene TRBJ2-7, with D unclear. The J call may be wrong; the DNA end is better matched by TRBJ2-4. The sequence was obtained from a man younger than 35 in good health. The CDR3 nucleotides are TGTGCCAGCAGCTTAGCGTTGTTAGCCTTGAACATTCAGTACTTC. Translating gives CASSLALLALNIQYF.